The 26 T cell receptor beta chains below were found in one sample sequenced in a study of T-cell reconstitution after alpha-beta-depleted transplantation in children. Molecular barcoding with unique molecular identifiers was used for the TCRbeta library. From the PCR reads, TCRdb called clonotypes with MiXCR, one entry per CDR3 protein. The sample gives hundreds of thousands of distinct CDR3 sequences, around 16% of which show up once; 1.1% is in the top ten. The starting material was PBMCs from the stem cell graft donor, obtained from the stem cell graft. The receptors stem from a human donor who donated a stem cell graft to a child with acute myeloid leukemia.

The CDR3 nucleotides read TGCGCCAGCAGTGTTTCCAACAGGGAGGACACCATATATTTT. This translates into CASSVSNREDTIYF. The chain links TRBV10-1 to TRBJ1-3, with a tentative D call TRBD1 (6 bases). CDR1 and CDR2 from the germline V gene are WNHNN and SYGVQD (reference sequence). The germline V and J ends were trimmed by 4 bases and 8 bases, with 15 bases remaining between them. The CDR3 consists of 14 residues.

The chain joins TRBV7-2 to TRBJ2-3; D is undetermined. CDR1 SGHTA and CDR2 FQGNSA come from the germline V gene. Trimming took 6 bases from V and 2 from J, leaving 9 bases between them. The CDR3 totals 13 residues. The DNA for the CDR3 is TGTGCCAGCAGTCCTTGGAACACAGATACGCAGTATTTT. Its protein is CASSPWNTDTQYF.

This chain uses TRBV6-2 or TRBV6-3 with TRBJ1-1; D not certain. The CDR3 length is 12 residues. The ends were cut back, 0 bases at V and 8 bases at J, with 7 bases in the middle. The germline V gene encodes CDR1 MNHEY and CDR2 SVGEGT. The CDR3 sequence: CASSYSSVEAFF. The CDR3 DNA reads as TGTGCCAGCAGTTACTCGTCGGTAGAAGCTTTCTTT.

The chain has TRBV7-9 and TRBJ2-2; the D gene is possibly TRBD2 (6 bases). CDR1 and CDR2 from the germline V gene are SEHNR and FQNEAQ (reference sequence). Trimming shortened V by 5 bases and J by 6 bases, and 13 bases separated the two germline ends. The CDR3 has 14 residues. The CDR3 bases are TGTGCCAGCAGCCTACGTTCGGGGGCCGGGGAGCTGTTTTTT. This translates into CASSLRSGAGELFF.

The chain couples TRBV11-2 to TRBJ2-3; the match to TRBD2 covers 7 bases. From germline, CDR1 is SGHAT and CDR2 FQNNGV. The CDR3 sequence is 15 residues long. V was pared by 0 bases and J by 4 bases, with 4 bases of the junction left unmatched. The CDR3 DNA sequence: TGTGCCAGCAGCTTAGATCGGGGGGTCTCAGATACGCAGTATTTT. Protein product: CASSLDRGVSDTQYF.

This clonotype came up a few times. The J gene is TRBJ1-6, the V gene TRBV7-2; 7 bases align to TRBD1. The trim removed 1 base at V and 8 bases at J, leaving 5 bases unmatched. Per germline, CDR1 SGHTA and CDR2 FQGNSA. CDR3 length equals 15 residues. The CDR3 loop is CASSLVDRDYSPLHF. The CDR3 DNA sequence: TGTGCCAGCAGCTTAGTTGACAGGGATTATTCACCCCTCCACTTT.

The V gene is TRBV18, the J gene TRBJ2-5, with 11 bases aligning to TRBD1. The ends lost 0 bases at V and 5 bases at J; junction bases unmatched: 2. This CDR3 is 15 amino acids long. CDR1 KGHSH and CDR2 LQKENI come from the germline V gene. CDR3 region: CASSPPRDRGETQYF. CDR3 in DNA: TGTGCCAGCTCACCACCGAGGGACAGGGGGGAGACCCAGTACTTC.

This clonotype was observed a few times. Mismatch with germline at one junction end may stem from a read error. J is TRBJ1-4 and V is TRBV28, with unresolved D. Germline V gives CDR1 MDHEN, CDR2 SYDVKM. The CDR3 consists of 8 residues. CDR3 bases: TGCAAATTGGAGAAACTGTTTTTT. Translated, it gives CKLEKLFF.

This clonotype was detected a few times. CDR3: CSARDRAGPRDEQYF. The CDR3 DNA reads as TGCAGTGCTAGAGATCGGGCGGGGCCAAGAGACGAGCAGTACTTC. The chain links TRBV20-1 to TRBJ2-7, with D perhaps matching TRBD2 (6 bases). Germline lookup yields CDR1 DFQATT and CDR2 SNEGSKA (reference sequence). This CDR3 spans 15 amino acids. The V end lost 0 bases, the J end lost 5 bases, and 17 bases lay between the germline ends.

The V and J genes are TRBV4-1 and TRBJ2-7, with 12 nucleotides matching TRBD2. CDR1 is MGHRA and CDR2 is YSYEKL in the germline V gene. The CDR3 runs to 17 residues. Losses at the gene ends were 0 bases for V and 4 bases for J; bases not matched to a gene: 7. CDR3 sequence (DNA): TGCGCCAGCAGCCAAGAATGGGGACTAGCGGGTTCATACGAGCAGTACGTC. Translated: CASSQEWGLAGSYEQYV.

V and J are TRBV5-1 and TRBJ1-2; D remains unclear. CDR3 length: 16 residues. Germline lookup yields CDR1 SGHRS and CDR2 YFSETQ. Between the trimmed V and J ends, which lost 2 bases and 4 bases, there was a span of 18 bases. This CDR3 reads CASSFVREGVGYGYTF. CDR3 sequence (DNA): TGCGCCAGCAGCTTCGTCCGGGAAGGAGTTGGCTATGGCTACACCTTC.

This clonotype was found a few times. This may arise from a read error, as a much more abundant clone is one base away. CDR3 loop: CASSAGTGNTEAFF. Here the CDR3 DNA reads TGTGCCAGCAGCGCCGGGACAGGGAACACTGAAGCTTTCTTT. The chain has TRBV9 and TRBJ1-1; TRBD1 agrees at 8 bases. V was clipped by 3 bases and J by 1 base; unmatched bases: 2. CDR1 is SGDLS, CDR2 YYNGEE, per germline. The CDR3 spans 14 residues.

At least ten counts were recorded for this clonotype. The genes are TRBV29-1 and TRBJ1-1; D is unclear. The CDR3 covers 13 residues. The germline V gene has CDR1 SQVTM and CDR2 ANQGSEA. Trimming took 0 bases from V and 5 from J, leaving 10 bases between them. The CDR3 spells CSVEEEWRTEAFF. CDR3 nucleotide sequence: TGCAGCGTTGAAGAGGAGTGGAGGACTGAAGCTTTCTTT.

Ten or more counts support this clonotype. V is TRBV11-2 and J is TRBJ2-5, with 7 bases that match TRBD1. The germline CDR1 and CDR2 sequences are SGHAT and FQNNGV. V trimming: 2 bases; J trimming: 1 base; junction bases outside the gene matches: 4. The CDR3 is made up of 15 amino acids. CDR3 region: CASSLTGVPQETQYF. In nucleotides, the CDR3 is TGTGCCAGCAGCTTAACAGGGGTGCCCCAAGAGACCCAGTACTTC.

This clonotype was picked up a small number of times. V is TRBV25-1 and J is TRBJ2-1, with TRBD2 identical over 9 bases. The CDR3 is made up of 17 amino acids. Germline-derived CDR1 and CDR2 are MGHDK and SYGVNS. Trimming took 5 bases from V and 4 from J; bases not matched to a gene: 12. The CDR3 here is CASSPQLGGGAYNEQFF. CDR3 nucleotide sequence: TGTGCCAGCAGTCCACAACTAGGCGGGGGGGCTTACAATGAGCAGTTCTTC.

This clonotype has more than one count but fewer than ten. This CDR3 is CASAQGSYEQYF. DNA of the CDR3: TGTGCCAGTGCTCAGGGGTCCTACGAGCAGTACTTC. The gene calls are TRBV21-1 and TRBJ2-7; the DNA was not compared with TRBD1, the D call given in the table. TRBV21-1 corresponds to a pseudogene. CDR3 length: 12 residues.

This clonotype was detected a few times. V is TRBV7-8 and J is TRBJ2-3; no definite D call. V was clipped by 1 base and J by 2 bases, with 10 bases between them. Germline CDR1 is SGHVS and CDR2 is FQNEAQ. CDR3 length: 15 residues. Here the CDR3 reads CASSLDKTSTDTQYF. CDR3 sequence (DNA): TGTGCCAGCAGCTTAGACAAGACATCCACAGATACGCAGTATTTT.

This clonotype came up a few times. The chain has TRBV18 and TRBJ2-2, with D perhaps TRBD1 (7 bases). The V end lost 6 bases, the J end lost 7 bases, and 12 bases lay between the germline ends. This CDR3 contains 13 residues. The germline CDR1 and CDR2 sequences are KGHSH and LQKENI. CDR3 loop: CASSRQGGGELFF. In DNA form, the CDR3 reads TGTGCCAGCTCGAGACAGGGAGGCGGGGAGCTGTTTTTT. The variable domain in full, with the rest retrieved from reference TRBV18 and TRBJ2-2, is NAGVMQNPRHLVRRRGQEARLRCSPMKGHSHVYWYRQLPEEGLKFMVYLQKENIIDESGMPKERFSAEFPKEGPSILRIQQVVRGDSAAYFCASSRQGGGELFFGEGSRLTVL.

The table lists this clonotype with many counts. The chain has TRBV6-6 and TRBJ1-4; perhaps TRBD1 as D (6 bases). CDR3 length equals 13 residues. The V gene lost 2 bases and the J gene lost 8 bases, with 9 bases spanning the gap. Germline-derived CDR1 and CDR2 are MNHNY and SVGAGI (reference sequence). The CDR3 is CASSYRGREKLFF. The CDR3 DNA reads TGTGCCAGCAGTTACAGGGGGAGAGAAAAACTGTTTTTT.

The sample holds a few counts of this clonotype. The chain employs TRBV7-2 and TRBJ2-3; 8 bases are shared with TRBD2. CDR1 and CDR2 (germline): SGHTA, FQGNSA. The CDR3 length is 15 residues. The junction had 4 bases not matched to a gene; V was cut back by 0 bases and J by 5 bases. In nucleotides, the CDR3 is TGTGCCAGCAGCTTAGCCGGGACTAGAGAAGATACGCAGTATTTT. Its protein product is CASSLAGTREDTQYF.

This clonotype was seen ten or more times. The V and J genes are TRBV20-1 and TRBJ2-7, with 9 bases aligning to TRBD1. The CDR3 contains 13 residues. Per germline, CDR1 DFQATT and CDR2 SNEGSKA (reference sequence). J gave up 3 bases and V 5 bases, and 5 bases lay outside the gene matches. CDR3 sequence: CSAPRDRDYEQYF. The CDR3, as DNA: TGCAGTGCTCCCCGGGACAGGGACTACGAGCAGTACTTC.

The V gene is TRBV24-1, the J gene TRBJ1-2, with D maybe TRBD1 (6 bases). Trimming shortened V by 1 base and J by 8 bases, and 10 bases separated the two germline ends. The CDR3 sequence is 13 residues long. The germline V gene has CDR1 KGHDR and CDR2 SFDVKD. The CDR3 loop reads CATSDLRGAGYTF. The CDR3 bases are TGTGCCACCAGTGATTTACGGGGGGCCGGCTACACCTTC.

There are many counts of this clonotype. The chain couples TRBV7-2 to TRBJ1-5, with 7 nucleotides matching TRBD1. The J segment lost 7 bases and the V segment lost 6 bases, leaving 3 bases of the junction unmatched. Germline V gives CDR1 SGHTA, CDR2 FQGNSA. This CDR3 is 12 amino acids long. CDR3 protein: CASSFRGQPQHF. CDR3 DNA: TGTGCCAGCAGTTTCAGGGGGCAGCCCCAGCATTTT.

This clonotype has a count of ten or more. V is TRBV29-1 and J is TRBJ2-1; possibly TRBD1 or TRBD2 for D (6 bases each). Trimming pared 6 bases from V and 4 bases from J, leaving 19 bases between. The germline V gene has CDR1 SQVTM and CDR2 ANQGSEA. This CDR3 has 15 amino acids. This CDR3 reads CSVKDSKGGYNEQFF. CDR3 nucleotides: TGCAGCGTGAAAGACAGTAAAGGGGGGTACAATGAGCAGTTCTTC.

This clonotype was counted only a few times. The chain links TRBV11-2 to TRBJ2-2; TRBD2 matches 7 bases. The CDR3 is 15 residues long. CDR1 is SGHAT and CDR2 is FQNNGV in the germline V gene. The ends lost 5 bases at V and 5 bases at J; junction bases unmatched: 8. The CDR3 protein is CASSLERGWTGELFF. The CDR3 DNA sequence: TGTGCCAGCAGCCTGGAGCGGGGTTGGACCGGGGAGCTGTTTTTT.

Details on this clonotype: A read error may explain this, as a much larger clone is one base away. The rearrangement joins TRBV15 to TRBJ2-1; 15 bases match TRBD2. Germline trimming cut 5 bases from V and 7 bases from J; bases unmatched to any gene: 15. Germline V gene data show CDR1 as LNHNV and CDR2 as YYDKDF (reference sequence). The CDR3 spans 19 residues. CDR3 nucleotides: TGTGCCACCAGCGTTCGGACTAGCGGGGGGGCCTTACGTAGGAATGAGCAGTTCTTC. The encoded protein is CATSVRTSGGALRRNEQFF. The whole variable domain, remainder taken from reference TRBV15 and TRBJ2-1, is DAMVIQNPRYQVTQFGKPVTLSCSQTLNHNVMYWYQQKSSQAPKLLFHYYDKDFNNEADTPDNFQSRRPNTSFCFLDIRSPGLGDTAMYLCATSVRTSGGALRRNEQFFGPGTRLTVL.